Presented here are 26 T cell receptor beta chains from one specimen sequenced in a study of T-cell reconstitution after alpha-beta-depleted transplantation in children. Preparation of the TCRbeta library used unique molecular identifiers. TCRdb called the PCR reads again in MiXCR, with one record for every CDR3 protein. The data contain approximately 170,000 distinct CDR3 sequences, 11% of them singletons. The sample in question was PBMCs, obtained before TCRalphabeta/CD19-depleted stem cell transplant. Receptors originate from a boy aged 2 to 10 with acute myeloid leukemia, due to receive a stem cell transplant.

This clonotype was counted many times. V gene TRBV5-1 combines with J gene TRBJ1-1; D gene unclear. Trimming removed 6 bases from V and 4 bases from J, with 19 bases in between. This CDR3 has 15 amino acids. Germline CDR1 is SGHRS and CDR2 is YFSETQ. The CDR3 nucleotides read TGCGCCAGCAACGACGCTGGGGATTTAAGCACTGAAGCTTTCTTT. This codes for CASNDAGDLSTEAFF.

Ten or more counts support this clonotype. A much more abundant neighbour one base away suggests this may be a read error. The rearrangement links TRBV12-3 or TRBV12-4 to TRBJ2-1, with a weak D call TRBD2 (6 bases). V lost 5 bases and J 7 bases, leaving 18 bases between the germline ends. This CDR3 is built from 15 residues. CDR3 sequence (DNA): TGTGCCAGCAGTCCGGCCCCGGGACTCCATAATGAGCAGTTCTTC. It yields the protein CASSPAPGLHNEQFF.

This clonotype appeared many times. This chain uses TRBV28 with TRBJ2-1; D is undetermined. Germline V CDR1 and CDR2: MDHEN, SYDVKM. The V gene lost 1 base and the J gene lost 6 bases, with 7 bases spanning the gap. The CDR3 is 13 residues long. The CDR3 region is CASSLYPLNEQFF. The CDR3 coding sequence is TGTGCCAGCAGTTTATATCCCCTCAATGAGCAGTTCTTC. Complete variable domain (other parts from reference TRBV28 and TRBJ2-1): DVKVTQSSRYLVKRTGEKVFLECVQDMDHENMFWYRQDPGLGLRLIYFSYDVKMKEKGDIPEGYSVSREKKERFSLILESASTNQTSMYLCASSLYPLNEQFFGPGTRLTVL.

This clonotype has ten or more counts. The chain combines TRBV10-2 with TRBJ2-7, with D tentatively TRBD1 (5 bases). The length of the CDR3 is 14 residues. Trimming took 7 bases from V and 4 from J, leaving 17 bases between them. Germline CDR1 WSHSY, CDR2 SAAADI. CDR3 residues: CASIGMDTRYEQYF. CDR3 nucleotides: TGCGCCAGCATTGGCATGGACACCCGATACGAGCAGTACTTC.

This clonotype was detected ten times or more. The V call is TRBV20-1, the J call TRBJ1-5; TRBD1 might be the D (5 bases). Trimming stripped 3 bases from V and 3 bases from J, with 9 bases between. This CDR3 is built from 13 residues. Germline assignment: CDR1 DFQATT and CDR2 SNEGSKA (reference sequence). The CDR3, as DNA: TGCAGTGCTAGGGGGACTAACAATCAGCCCCAGCATTTT. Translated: CSARGTNNQPQHF.

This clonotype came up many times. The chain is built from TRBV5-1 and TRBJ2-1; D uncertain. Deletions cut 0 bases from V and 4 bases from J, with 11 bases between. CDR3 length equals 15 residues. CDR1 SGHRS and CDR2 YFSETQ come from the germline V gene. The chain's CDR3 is CASSLADGGYNEQFF. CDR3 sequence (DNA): TGCGCCAGCAGCTTGGCCGATGGTGGGTACAATGAGCAGTTCTTC.

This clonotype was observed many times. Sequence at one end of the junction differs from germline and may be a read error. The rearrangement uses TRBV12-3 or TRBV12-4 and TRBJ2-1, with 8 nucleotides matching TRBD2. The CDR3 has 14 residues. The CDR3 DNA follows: TGTGCCAGCAGTGTAGCGGGGTCCTACAATGAGCAGTTCTTC. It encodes CASSVAGSYNEQFF.

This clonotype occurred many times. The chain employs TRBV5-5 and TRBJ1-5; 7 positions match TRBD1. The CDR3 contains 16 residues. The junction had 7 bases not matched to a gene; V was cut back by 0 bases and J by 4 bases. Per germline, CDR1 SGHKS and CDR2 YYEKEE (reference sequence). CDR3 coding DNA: TGTGCCAGCAGCTTGGGTCCGGGACAGCGTAATCAGCCCCAGCATTTT. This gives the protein CASSLGPGQRNQPQHF.

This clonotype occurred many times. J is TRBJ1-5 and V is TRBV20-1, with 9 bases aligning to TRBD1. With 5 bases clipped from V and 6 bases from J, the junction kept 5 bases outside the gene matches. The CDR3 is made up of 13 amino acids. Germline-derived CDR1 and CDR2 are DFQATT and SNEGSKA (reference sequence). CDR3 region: CSALQGAAQPQHF. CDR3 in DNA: TGCAGTGCTCTACAGGGGGCGGCTCAGCCCCAGCATTTT.

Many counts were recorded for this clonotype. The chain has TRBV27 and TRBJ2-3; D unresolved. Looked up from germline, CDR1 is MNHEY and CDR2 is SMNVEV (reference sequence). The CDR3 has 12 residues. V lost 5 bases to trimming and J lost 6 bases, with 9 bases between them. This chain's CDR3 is CASSIIGDTQYF. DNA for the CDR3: TGTGCCAGCAGTATAATCGGGGATACGCAGTATTTT.

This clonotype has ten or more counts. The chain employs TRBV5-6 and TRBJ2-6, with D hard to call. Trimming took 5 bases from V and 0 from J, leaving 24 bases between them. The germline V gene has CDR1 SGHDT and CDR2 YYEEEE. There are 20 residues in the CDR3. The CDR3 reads CASSHPPSHTLDSGANVLTF. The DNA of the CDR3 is TGTGCCAGCAGTCATCCCCCCAGCCACACACTTGACTCTGGGGCCAACGTCCTGACTTTC. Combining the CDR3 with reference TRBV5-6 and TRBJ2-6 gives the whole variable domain DAGVTQSPTHLIKTRGQQVTLRCSPKSGHDTVSWYQQALGQGPQFIFQYYEEEERQRGNFPDRFSGHQFPNYSSELNVNALLLGDSALYLCASSHPPSHTLDSGANVLTFGAGSRLTVL.

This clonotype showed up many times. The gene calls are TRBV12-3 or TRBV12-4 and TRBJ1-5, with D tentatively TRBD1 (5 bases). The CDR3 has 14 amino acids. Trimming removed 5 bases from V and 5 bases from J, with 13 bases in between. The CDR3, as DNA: TGTGCCAGCAGTCCCTGGGGCGCCCATCAGCCCCAGCATTTT. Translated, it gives CASSPWGAHQPQHF.

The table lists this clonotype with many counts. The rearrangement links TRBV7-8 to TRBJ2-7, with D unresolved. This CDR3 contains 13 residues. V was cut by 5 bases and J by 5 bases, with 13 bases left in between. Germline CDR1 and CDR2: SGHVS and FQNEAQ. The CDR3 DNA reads TGTGCCAGCAGCCGCACGACCTATAACGAGCAGTACGTC. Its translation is CASSRTTYNEQYV.

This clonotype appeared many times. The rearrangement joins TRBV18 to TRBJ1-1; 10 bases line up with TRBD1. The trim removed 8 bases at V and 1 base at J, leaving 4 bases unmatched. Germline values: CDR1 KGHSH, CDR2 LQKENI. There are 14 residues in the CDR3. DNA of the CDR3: TGTGCCAGCGGGACAGGGGTTGGGAACACTGAAGCTTTCTTT. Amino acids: CASGTGVGNTEAFF.

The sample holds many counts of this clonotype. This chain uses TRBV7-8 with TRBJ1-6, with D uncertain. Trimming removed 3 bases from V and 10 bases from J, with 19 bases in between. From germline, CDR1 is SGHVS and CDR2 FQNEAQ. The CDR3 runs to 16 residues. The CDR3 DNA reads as TGTGCCAGCAGCTTCGCCGGCGGGAGGGCTGAATCACCCCTCCACTTT. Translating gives CASSFAGGRAESPLHF.

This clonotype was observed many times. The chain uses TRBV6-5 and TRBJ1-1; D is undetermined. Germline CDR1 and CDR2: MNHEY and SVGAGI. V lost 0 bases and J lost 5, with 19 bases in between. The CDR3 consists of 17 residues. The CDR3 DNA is TGTGCCAGCAGTTACTCGCCGGGGATGTACGCTAGGACTGAAGCTTTCTTT. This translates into CASSYSPGMYARTEAFF.

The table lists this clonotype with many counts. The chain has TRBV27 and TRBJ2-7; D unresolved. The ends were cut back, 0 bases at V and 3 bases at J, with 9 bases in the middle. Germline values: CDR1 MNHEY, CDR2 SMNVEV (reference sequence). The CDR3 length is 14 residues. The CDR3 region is CASSLSGSVYEQYF. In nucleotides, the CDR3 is TGTGCCAGCAGTTTATCTGGCAGCGTCTACGAGCAGTACTTC.

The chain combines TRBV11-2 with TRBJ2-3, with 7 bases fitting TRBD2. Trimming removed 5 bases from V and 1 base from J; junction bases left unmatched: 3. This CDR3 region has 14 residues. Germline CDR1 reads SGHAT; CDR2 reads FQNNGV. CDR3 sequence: CASSGEGRTDTQYF. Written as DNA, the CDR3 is TGTGCCAGCAGCGGGGAGGGCCGCACAGATACGCAGTATTTT. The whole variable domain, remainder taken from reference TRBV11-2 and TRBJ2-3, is EAGVAQSPRYKIIEKRQSVAFWCNPISGHATLYWYQQILGQGPKLLIQFQNNGVVDDSQLPKDRFSAERLKGVDSTLKIQPAKLEDSAVYLCASSGEGRTDTQYFGPGTRLTVL.

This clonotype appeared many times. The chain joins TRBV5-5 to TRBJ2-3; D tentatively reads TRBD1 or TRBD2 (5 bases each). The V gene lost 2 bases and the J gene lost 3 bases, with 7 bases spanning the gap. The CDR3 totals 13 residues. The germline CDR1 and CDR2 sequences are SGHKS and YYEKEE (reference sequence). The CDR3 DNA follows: TGTGCCAGCAGCTTAGAGGGGACAGATACGCAGTATTTT. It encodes CASSLEGTDTQYF.

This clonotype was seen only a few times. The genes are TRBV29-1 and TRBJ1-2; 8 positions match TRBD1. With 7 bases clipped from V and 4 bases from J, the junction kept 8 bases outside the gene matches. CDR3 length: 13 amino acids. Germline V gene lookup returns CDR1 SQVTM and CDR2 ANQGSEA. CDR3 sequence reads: CSAGQAGLYGYTF. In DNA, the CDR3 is TGCAGCGCGGGACAGGCAGGTCTCTATGGCTACACCTTC.

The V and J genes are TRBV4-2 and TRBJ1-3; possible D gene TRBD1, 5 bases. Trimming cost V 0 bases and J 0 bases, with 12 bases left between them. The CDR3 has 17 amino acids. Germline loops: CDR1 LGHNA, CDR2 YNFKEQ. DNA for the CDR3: TGTGCCAGCAGCCAAGATAGGGACCGACCCTCTGGAAACACCATATATTTT. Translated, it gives CASSQDRDRPSGNTIYF.

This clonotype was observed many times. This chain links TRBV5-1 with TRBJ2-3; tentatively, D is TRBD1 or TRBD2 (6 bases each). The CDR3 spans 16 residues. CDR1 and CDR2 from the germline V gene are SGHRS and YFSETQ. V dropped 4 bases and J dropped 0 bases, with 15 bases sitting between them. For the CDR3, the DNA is TGCGCCAGCAGCGGTGGGGGGCGGATTAGCACAGATACGCAGTATTTT. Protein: CASSGGGRISTDTQYF.

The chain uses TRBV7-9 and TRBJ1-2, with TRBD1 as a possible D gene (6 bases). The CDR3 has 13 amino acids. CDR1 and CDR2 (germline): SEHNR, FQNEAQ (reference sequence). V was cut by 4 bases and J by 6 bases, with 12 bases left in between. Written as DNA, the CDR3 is TGTGCCAGCAGCTCGTATAACAGGGATGGCTACACCTTC. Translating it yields CASSSYNRDGYTF.

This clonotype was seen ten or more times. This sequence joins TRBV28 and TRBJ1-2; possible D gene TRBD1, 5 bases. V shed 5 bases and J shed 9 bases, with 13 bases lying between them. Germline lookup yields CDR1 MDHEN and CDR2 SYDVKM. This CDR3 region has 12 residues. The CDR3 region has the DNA TGTGCCAGCAGTCTGACGACAGTGAGCTACACCTTC. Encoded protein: CASSLTTVSYTF.

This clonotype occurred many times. The CDR3 region is CASRDSGGHSPLHF. CDR3 DNA: TGTGCCAGCAGGGATTCGGGGGGGCACTCACCCCTCCACTTT. V is TRBV25-1 and J is TRBJ1-6; D possibly corresponds to TRBD1 (6 bases). The V end was cut by 6 bases, the J end by 10 bases, with 16 bases between. CDR1 is MGHDK, CDR2 SYGVNS, per germline. CDR3 length: 14 amino acids.

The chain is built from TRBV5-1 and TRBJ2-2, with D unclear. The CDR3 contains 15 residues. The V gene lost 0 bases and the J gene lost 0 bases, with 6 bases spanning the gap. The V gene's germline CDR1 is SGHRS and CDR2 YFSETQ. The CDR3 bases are TGCGCCAGCAGCTTGGCGGTTCCGAACACCGGGGAGCTGTTTTTT. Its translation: CASSLAVPNTGELFF.